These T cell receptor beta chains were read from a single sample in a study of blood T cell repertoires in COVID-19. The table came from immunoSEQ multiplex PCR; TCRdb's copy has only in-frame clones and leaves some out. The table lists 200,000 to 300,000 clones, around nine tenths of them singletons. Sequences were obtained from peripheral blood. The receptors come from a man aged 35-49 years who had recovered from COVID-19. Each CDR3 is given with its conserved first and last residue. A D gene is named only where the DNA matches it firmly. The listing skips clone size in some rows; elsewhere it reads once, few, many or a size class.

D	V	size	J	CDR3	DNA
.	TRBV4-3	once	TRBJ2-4	CASSQEVGGPGHF	TGCGCCAGCAGCCAAGAGGTGGGGGGACCCGGGCACTTC
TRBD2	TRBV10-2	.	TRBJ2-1	CASRGLAGGSEQFF	TGCGCCAGCAGGGGACTAGCGGGAGGGAGTGAGCAGTTCTTC
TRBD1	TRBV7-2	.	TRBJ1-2	CASSEGGQGFGYTF	TGTGCCAGCAGCGAGGGGGGACAGGGGTTTGGCTACACCTTC
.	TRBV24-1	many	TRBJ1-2	CATSDLRGYTF	TGTGCCACCAGTGATTTGCGGGGCTACACCTTC
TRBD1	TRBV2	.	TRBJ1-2	CASSVRGPLGGYTF	TGTGCCAGCAGTGTCAGGGGGCCTCTTGGGGGCTACACCTTC
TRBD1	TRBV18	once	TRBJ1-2	CASSPPGTGFYGYTF	TGTGCCAGCTCACCACCCGGGACAGGGTTCTATGGCTACACCTTC
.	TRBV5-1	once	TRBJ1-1	CASSTDTMNTEAFF	TGCGCCAGCAGCACAGACACCATGAACACTGAAGCTTTCTTT
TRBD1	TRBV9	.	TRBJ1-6	CASSVSDRGRPALHF	TGTGCCAGCAGCGTATCGGACAGGGGACGGCCGGCCCTCCACTTT
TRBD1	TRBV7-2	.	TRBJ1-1	CASSLGTGGADTEAFF	TGTGCCAGCAGCTTAGGGACAGGGGGCGCTGACACTGAAGCTTTCTTT
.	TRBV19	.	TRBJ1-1	CASTSGMNTEAFF	TGTGCCAGTACATCAGGTATGAACACTGAAGCTTTCTTT
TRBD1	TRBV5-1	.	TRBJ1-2	CASSLEGQYYGYTF	TGCGCCAGCAGCTTGGAGGGACAGTACTATGGCTACACCTTC
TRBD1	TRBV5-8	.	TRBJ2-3	CASSFGSGGVRSQYF	TGTGCCAGCAGCTTCGGTTCAGGGGGAGTTCGTTCGCAGTATTTT
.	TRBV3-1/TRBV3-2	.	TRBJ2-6	CASSQEYATKSLSGANVLTF	TGTGCCAGCAGCCAAGAATACGCGACTAAGTCTCTCTCTGGGGCCAACGTCCTGACTTTC
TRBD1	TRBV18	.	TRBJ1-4	CASSPDRGHEKLFF	TGTGCCAGCTCACCAGACAGGGGTCACGAAAAACTGTTTTTT
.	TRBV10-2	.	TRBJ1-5	CASSESGGNYQPQHF	TGCGCCAGCAGTGAGTCTGGCGGTAACTATCAGCCCCAGCATTTT
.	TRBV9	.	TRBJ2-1	CASSQGLVRSPFGTGSYNEQFF	TGTGCCAGCAGCCAGGGGTTAGTACGGTCCCCTTTTGGGACCGGCTCCTACAATGAGCAGTTCTTC
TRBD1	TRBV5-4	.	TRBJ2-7	CASSMGQGRYEQYF	TGTGCCAGCAGCATGGGACAGGGAAGGTACGAGCAGTACTTC
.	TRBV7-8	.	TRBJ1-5	CASSRGGNQPQHF	TGTGCCAGCAGCAGGGGAGGTAATCAGCCCCAGCATTTT
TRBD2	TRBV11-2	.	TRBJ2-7	CASSLDSSSGGGHYEQYF	TGTGCCAGCAGCTTAGATTCGAGTAGCGGGGGGGGACACTACGAGCAGTACTTC
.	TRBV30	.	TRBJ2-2	CAWNRAANTGELFF	TGTGCCTGGAACAGGGCCGCGAACACCGGGGAGCTGTTTTTT
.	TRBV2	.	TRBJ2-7	CASTQHRGGEQYF	TGTGCCAGCACCCAACACCGAGGTGGGGAGCAGTACTTC
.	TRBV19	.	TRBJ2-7	CASSIGWGVYEQYF	TGTGCCAGTAGTATAGGATGGGGAGTCTACGAGCAGTACTTC
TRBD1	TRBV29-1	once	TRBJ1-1	CSGGQGTNTEAFF	TGCAGCGGGGGACAGGGAACGAACACTGAAGCTTTCTTT
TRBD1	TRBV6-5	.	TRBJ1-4	CASRHKWDRPEKLFF	TGTGCCAGCAGGCACAAGTGGGACAGGCCCGAAAAACTGTTTTTT
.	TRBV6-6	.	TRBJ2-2	CASSQTAGTGELFF	TGTGCCAGCAGTCAGACAGCGGGCACCGGGGAGCTGTTTTTT
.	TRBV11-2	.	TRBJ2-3	CASSLQGGRDTQYF	TGTGCCAGCAGCTTACAAGGGGGTCGGGATACGCAGTATTTT
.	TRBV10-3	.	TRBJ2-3	CAIGGTDTQYF	TGTGCCATCGGAGGGACAGATACGCAGTATTTT
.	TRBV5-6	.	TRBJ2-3	CASSLSAGTQYF	TGTGCCAGCAGCTTATCTGCGGGTACGCAGTATTTT
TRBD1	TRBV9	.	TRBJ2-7	CASSVGTGPSYEQYF	TGTGCCAGCAGCGTAGGGACAGGGCCCTCCTACGAGCAGTACTTC
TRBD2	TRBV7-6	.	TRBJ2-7	CASSLRGGTSGDEQYF	TGTGCCAGCAGCTTACGGGGTGGGACTAGCGGCGACGAGCAGTACTTC
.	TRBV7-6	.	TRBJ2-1	CASSLRLAGTTYNEQFF	TGTGCCAGCAGCTTAAGGCTCGCGGGAACCACCTACAATGAGCAGTTCTTC
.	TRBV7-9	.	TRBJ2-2	CASSLNGPGELFF	TGTGCCAGCAGCTTGAATGGCCCCGGGGAGCTGTTTTTT
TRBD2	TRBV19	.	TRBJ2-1	CASKTSGRYNEQFF	TGTGCCAGTAAAACTAGCGGGAGGTACAATGAGCAGTTCTTC
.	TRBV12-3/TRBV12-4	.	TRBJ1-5	CASTREGQPQHF	TGTGCCAGCACTCGGGAAGGTCAGCCCCAGCATTTT
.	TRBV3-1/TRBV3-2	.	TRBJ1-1	CASSQKGVTHPTEAFF	TGTGCCAGCAGCCAAAAAGGGGTGACACACCCCACTGAAGCTTTCTTT